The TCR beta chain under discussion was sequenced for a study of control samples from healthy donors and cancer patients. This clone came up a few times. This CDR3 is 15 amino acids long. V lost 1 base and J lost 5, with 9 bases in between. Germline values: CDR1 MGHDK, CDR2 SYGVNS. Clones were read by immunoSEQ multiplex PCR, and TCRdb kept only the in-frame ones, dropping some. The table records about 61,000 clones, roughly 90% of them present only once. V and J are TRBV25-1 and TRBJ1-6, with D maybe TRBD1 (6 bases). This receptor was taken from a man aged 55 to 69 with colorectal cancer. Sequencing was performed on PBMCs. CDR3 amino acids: CASSEWAGDNSPLHF. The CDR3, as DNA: TGTGCCAGCAGTGAATGGGCAGGGGATAATTCACCCCTCCACTTT.